This note documents a single TCR beta chain sequence. This sample was included in a study of blood T cell repertoires in COVID-19. Study at large: Sites across the United States, Italy and Spain contributed samples from acute and convalescent COVID-19.

The assay was immunoSEQ multiplex PCR, and TCRdb's table has in-frame clones only and misses some. This sample yields about 170,000 clones, of which roughly 86% are seen a single time; 5.5% to 8.5% belongs to the top ten. Germline lookup yields CDR1 MDHEN and CDR2 SYDVKM. With 4 bases removed from V and 0 bases from J, the gap between germline ends came to 20 bases. The CDR3 contains 18 residues. Sample: peripheral blood. This chain connects TRBV28 to TRBJ2-3, with D possibly TRBD2 on 6 matching bases. This receptor was obtained from a woman of 80 years or more in a cohort sampled during active or convalescent COVID-19. The CDR3 nucleotides are TGTGCCAGCAGTTCCCTCCCCCTCCCCGGGACTAGCACAGATACGCAGTATTTT. It codes for CASSSLPLPGTSTDTQYF.